This paragraph covers one T cell receptor (beta chain) sequence. Antigen: not known. The study made its TCR cDNA through 5'RACE template switching. That step introduced a universal primer site along with UMIs. MiXCR was run by TCRdb on the 5' RACE reads, yielding one entry per CDR3 protein. Of 250,000 to 350,000 distinct CDR3 sequences detected, around 6.8% appear once; the ten largest clones hold roughly a sixth. The data belong to a study of T cells after yellow fever vaccination. Study results and limitations: Overall, a small share of clonotypes was seen in both CD4 and CD8 compartments.

The TCR comes from a man aged 18 to 29 who received the YFV17D yellow fever vaccine. The sample was PBMCs, taken approximately 40 days after the first yellow fever vaccination.

CDR3 DNA: TGCAGTGCCCCGAGACGGACGGATGAGCAGTTCTTC. Amino acids: CSAPRRTDEQFF. V gene TRBV20-1 combines with J gene TRBJ2-1; D is unresolved. CDR3 length: 12 amino acids. V gave up 6 bases and J gave up 8 bases, with 14 bases separating them. Germline CDR1 is DFQATT and CDR2 is SNEGSKA (reference sequence).